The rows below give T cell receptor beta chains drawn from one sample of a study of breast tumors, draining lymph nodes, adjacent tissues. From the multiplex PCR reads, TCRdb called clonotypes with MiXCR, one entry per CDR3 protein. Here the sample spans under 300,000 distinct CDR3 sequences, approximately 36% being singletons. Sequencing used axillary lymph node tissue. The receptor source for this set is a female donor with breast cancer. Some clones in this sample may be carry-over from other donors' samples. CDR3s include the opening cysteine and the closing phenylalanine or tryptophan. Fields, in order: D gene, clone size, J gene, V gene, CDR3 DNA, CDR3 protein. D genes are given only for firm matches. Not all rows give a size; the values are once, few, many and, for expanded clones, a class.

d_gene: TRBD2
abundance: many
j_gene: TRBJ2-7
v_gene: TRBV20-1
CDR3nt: TGCAGTGCAAGACTAGCGGGAGGCGCGACCTACGAGCAGTACTTC
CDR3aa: CSARLAGGATYEQYF

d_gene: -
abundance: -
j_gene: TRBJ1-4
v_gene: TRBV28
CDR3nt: TGTGCCAGCAGTTTCTTAGCCCGGGGTGTTGAAAAACTGTTTTTT
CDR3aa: CASSFLARGVEKLFF

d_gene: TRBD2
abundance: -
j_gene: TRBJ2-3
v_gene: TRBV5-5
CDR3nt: TGTGCCAGCAGCCCTGTTGCTAGCGGGAGTGGGACAGATACGCAGTATTTT
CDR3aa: CASSPVASGSGTDTQYF

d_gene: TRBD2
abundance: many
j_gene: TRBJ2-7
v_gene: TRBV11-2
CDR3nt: TGTGCCAGCAGCCTAAGCGGGGCGACTTACGAGCAGTACTTC
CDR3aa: CASSLSGATYEQYF

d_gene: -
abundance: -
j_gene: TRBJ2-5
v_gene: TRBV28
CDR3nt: TGTGCCAGCAGTTCCCAGTATGAGCGCTTCCAAGAGACCCAGTACTTC
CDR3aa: CASSSQYERFQETQYF

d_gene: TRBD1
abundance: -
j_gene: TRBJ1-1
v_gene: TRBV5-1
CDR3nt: TGCGCCAGCAGCTTGCGATGGGACAGGGCGAACACTGAAGCTTTCTTT
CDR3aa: CASSLRWDRANTEAFF

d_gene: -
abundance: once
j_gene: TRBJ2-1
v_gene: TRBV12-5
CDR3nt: TGTGCCAGCAGCCGGACCGATGAGCAGTTCTTC
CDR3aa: CASSRTDEQFF

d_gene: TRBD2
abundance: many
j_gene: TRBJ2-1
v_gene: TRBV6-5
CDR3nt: TGTGCCAGCAGTTACTCTCCAGCGGGGGCACCGGCTGAGCAGTTCTTC
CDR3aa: CASSYSPAGAPAEQFF

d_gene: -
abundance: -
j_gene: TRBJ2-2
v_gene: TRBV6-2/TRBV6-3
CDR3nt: TGTGCCAGCAGCTCCGTTTCAGGGTTCGACGGGGAGCTGTTTTTT
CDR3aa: CASSSVSGFDGELFF

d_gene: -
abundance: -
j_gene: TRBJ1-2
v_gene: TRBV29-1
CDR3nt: TGCAGCGTTGAAGAATTCCAGGTCCCCGCCAGTGCGGATGACTACACCTTC
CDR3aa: CSVEEFQVPASADDYTF

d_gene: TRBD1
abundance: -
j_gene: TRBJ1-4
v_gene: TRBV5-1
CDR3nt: TGCGCCAGCAGCTCTACCGGGACAGGAATCTACAATGAAAAACTGTTTTTT
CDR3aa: CASSSTGTGIYNEKLFF

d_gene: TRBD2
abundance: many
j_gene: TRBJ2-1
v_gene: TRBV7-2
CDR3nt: TGTGCCAGCAGCTTACGTTACGACTGGGCTAGCGGGAGTCATTATGAGCAGTTCTTC
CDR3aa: CASSLRYDWASGSHYEQFF

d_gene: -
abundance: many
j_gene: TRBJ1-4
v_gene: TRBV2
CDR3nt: TGTGCCAGCCGAAGGGCTAATGAAAAACTGTTTTTT
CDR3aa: CASRRANEKLFF

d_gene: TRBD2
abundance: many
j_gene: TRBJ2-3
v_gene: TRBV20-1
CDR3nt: TGCAGTGCCCCCCTAGTAGCGGGATCAGATACGCAGTATTTT
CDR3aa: CSAPLVAGSDTQYF

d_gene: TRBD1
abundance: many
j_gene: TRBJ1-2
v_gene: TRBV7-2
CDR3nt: TGTGCCAGCAGCTACCGGGACAGTTTGTATGGCTACACCTTC
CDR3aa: CASSYRDSLYGYTF

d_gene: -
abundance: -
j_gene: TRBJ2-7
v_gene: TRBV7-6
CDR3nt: TGTGCCAGCAGCTTGGGGGGCGCTTCGACCTACGAGCAGTACTTC
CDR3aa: CASSLGGASTYEQYF

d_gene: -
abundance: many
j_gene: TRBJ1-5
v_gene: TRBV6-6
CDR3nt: TGTGCCAGCAGTCACTCGAGGGGACCGGGCAATCAGCCCCAGCATTTT
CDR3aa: CASSHSRGPGNQPQHF

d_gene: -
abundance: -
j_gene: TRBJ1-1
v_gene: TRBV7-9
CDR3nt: TGTGCCAGCAGCTCCACTGGGGGGGACACTGAAGCTTTCTTT
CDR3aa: CASSSTGGDTEAFF

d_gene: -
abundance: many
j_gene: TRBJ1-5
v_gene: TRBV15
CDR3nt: TGTGCCACCAGCAAAAAGGGGGGCAATCAGCCCCAGCATTTT
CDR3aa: CATSKKGGNQPQHF

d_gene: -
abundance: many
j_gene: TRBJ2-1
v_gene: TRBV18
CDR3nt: TGTGCCAGCACATCACAGGACAATGAGCAGTTCTTC
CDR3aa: CASTSQDNEQFF

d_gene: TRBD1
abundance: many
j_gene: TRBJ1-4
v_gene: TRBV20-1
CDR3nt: TGCAGTGCAACGACAGGGGGCAGAGAAAAACTGTTTTTT
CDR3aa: CSATTGGREKLFF

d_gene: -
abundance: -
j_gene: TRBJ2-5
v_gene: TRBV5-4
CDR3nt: TGTGCCAGCAGCTTGTCCCGCAGAGGAGAGACCCAGTACTTC
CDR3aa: CASSLSRRGETQYF

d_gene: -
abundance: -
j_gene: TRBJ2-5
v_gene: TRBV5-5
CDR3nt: TGTGCCAGCAGCTCCCGGTTGGGGCAGGAGACCCAGTACTTC
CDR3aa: CASSSRLGQETQYF

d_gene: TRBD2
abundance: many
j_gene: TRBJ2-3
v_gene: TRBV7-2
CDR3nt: TGTGCCAGCAGCTTATTGGCGGGAGTGATGGATACGCAGTATTTT
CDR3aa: CASSLLAGVMDTQYF

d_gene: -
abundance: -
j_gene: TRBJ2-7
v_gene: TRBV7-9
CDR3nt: TGTGCCAGCAGCTTAGGACAGAACTACGAGCAGTACTTC
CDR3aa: CASSLGQNYEQYF

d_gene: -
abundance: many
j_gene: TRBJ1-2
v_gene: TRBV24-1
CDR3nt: TGTGCCACCAGTGCCTCAGGGTCCTATGGCTACACCTTC
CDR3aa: CATSASGSYGYTF

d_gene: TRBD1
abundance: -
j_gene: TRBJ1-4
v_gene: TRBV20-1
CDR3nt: TGCAGTGCTAGCCCGACAGGGAGCTCCTCCAATGAAAAACTGTTTTTT
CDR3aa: CSASPTGSSSNEKLFF

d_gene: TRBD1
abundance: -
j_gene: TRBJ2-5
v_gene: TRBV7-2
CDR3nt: TGTGCCAGCAGCCGTGCGACAGGGCTGCGAGAGACCCAGTACTTC
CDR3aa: CASSRATGLRETQYF

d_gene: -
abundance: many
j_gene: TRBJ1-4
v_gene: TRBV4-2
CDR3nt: TGTGCCAGCAGCCAAAACGCTGAAAAACTGTTTTTT
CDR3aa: CASSQNAEKLFF

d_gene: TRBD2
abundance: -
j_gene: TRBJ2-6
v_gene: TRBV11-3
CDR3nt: TGTGCCAGCAGCCCCTCGCTAGCGGGAGCGGGCAACAACGTCCTGACTTTC
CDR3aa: CASSPSLAGAGNNVLTF

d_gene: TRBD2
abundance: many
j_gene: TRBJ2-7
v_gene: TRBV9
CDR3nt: TGTGCCAGCAGCGTAGAGTCAGCGGGGGCCTACGAGCAGTACTTC
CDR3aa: CASSVESAGAYEQYF

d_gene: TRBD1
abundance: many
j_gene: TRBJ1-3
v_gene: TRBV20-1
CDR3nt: TGCAGTGCTAGGTATCACGGGACAGGGGCCGGAAACACCATATATTTT
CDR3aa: CSARYHGTGAGNTIYF

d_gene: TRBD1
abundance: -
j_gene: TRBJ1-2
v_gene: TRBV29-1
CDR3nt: TGCAGCCAAGGGGACAGCGCCTATGGCTACACCTTC
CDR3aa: CSQGDSAYGYTF

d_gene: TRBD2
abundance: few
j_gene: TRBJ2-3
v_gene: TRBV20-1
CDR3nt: TGCAGTGCTAACTCGCGGGGGGGCGGCACAGATACGCAGTATTTT
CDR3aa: CSANSRGGGTDTQYF

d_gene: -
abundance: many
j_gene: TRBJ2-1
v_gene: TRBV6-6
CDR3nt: TGTGCCAGCAGGGACAACTCCTACAATGAGCAGTTCTTC
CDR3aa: CASRDNSYNEQFF

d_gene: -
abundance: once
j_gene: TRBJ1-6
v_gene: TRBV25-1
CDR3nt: TGTGCCAGCGTCACAGTCTATAATTCACCCCTCCACTTT
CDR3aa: CASVTVYNSPLHF

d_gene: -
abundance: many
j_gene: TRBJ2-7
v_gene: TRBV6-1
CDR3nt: TGTGCCAGCACGGGGCAGGGCGAGCAGTACTTC
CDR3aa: CASTGQGEQYF